This TCR beta chain was captured in a study of blood T cells in healthy people across ages. The CDR3 runs to 13 residues. Germline V gene sequence: CDR1 DFQATT, CDR2 SNEGSKA (reference sequence). This clonotype showed up just a few times. The conserved final phenylalanine or tryptophan is absent from the CDR3, which likely points to a read error. Using a J-beta primer mix together with a sample-barcoded 5' primer, a second PCR was run for about 6 to 11 cycles. TCRdb itself ran the 5' RACE reads through MiXCR, one entry per CDR3 protein. The table includes some 1,000,000 distinct CDR3 sequences, approximately 25% detected once. These same records also appear under a second study, on T cells of mothers and their children. That study reports: Per 15 ul, 1.5 ug of RNA was used, with all extracted RNA going into cDNA synthesis. There were over 9.5 million TCR beta CDR3 reads from each mother and several million from each child. Mothers and children who were related shared slightly more overlap than unrelated pairs, but not significantly more.

The sequenced sample was blood. The chain recombines TRBV20-1 with TRBJ2-3, with D unclear. The J call may be wrong; the DNA end is better matched by TRBJ1-6. The TCR was taken from a girl aged 2-10 years in good health. Here the CDR3 reads CSARALVAGTLHL. The CDR3 DNA sequence: TGCAGTGCTAGAGCACTAGTAGCGGGAACCCTCCACCTT.